This entry concerns a single T cell receptor beta chain. Antigen specificity is unknown. Read sequence stops 3 residues before the CDR3 end, and the germline J gene provides the missing end. The entry originates in a study of T cells in women clearing cervical HPV infection. Across the whole study: Blood came at first lesion visit for cases, post-clearance for controls. Study results and caveats: TRBV6-7 abundance was lower in cases than controls (about 0.099% versus 0.16%).

There are 13 residues in the CDR3. V lost 1 base, J lost 6 bases, and 7 bases lay in between. Germline V lookup: CDR1 SGHTA, CDR2 FQGNSA. Average input was roughly 1,200 ng genomic DNA for immunoSEQ TCR beta CDR3 amplification. Data came from immunoSEQ multiplex PCR; TCRdb stores just in-frame clones and leaves some out. The sample table includes about 9,200 clones. The source of this sequence is a woman between 18 and 75 years old with a cervical HPV16 infection that either progressed to CIN3+ or cleared (not recorded which). Specimen: blood buffy coat. V gene TRBV7-2 combines with J gene TRBJ2-1; D is unresolved. CDR3 DNA (partial): TGTGCCAGCAGCTTAGAAATAGTCAATGAG. Its protein product is CASSLEIVNE. The complete CDR3 reads CASSLEIVNEQFF.